What follows are 10 T cell receptor beta chains derived from one specimen sequenced in a study of response to subunit inactivated influenza vaccine (dated by TCRdb to the late 2010s). Library method: RT-PCR. For sequencing, an Illumina HiSeq 2500 was employed. TCRdb passed the public sequencing reads through fastp at Q25 and MiXCR, retaining productive beta sequences. CDR3 protein sequences are deduplicated, and each keeps its most common genes and DNA. The sample includes around 540,000 distinct CDR3 sequences, with about 10% observed a single time. The top ten clonotypes cover around 9.6% of the sample. This specimen consisted of PBMCs from blood, obtained on the day of vaccination. The receptors originated from a man between 45 and 60 years old who received an inactivated influenza vaccine. Donor details come from another sample of the same person, matched by shared clones.

Many counts were recorded for this clonotype. The rearrangement uses TRBV5-1 and TRBJ2-3; D is perhaps TRBD2 (6 bases). The germline V gene has CDR1 SGHRS and CDR2 YFSETQ. V shed 6 bases and J shed 3 bases, with 14 bases lying between them. The CDR3 has 14 residues. The CDR3 reads CASKAGISTDTQYF. The CDR3 nucleotides read TGCGCCAGCAAGGCGGGGATAAGTACAGATACGCAGTATTTT.

The chain carries TRBV9 and TRBJ2-3, with TRBD2 matching over 12 bases. From germline, CDR1 is SGDLS and CDR2 YYNGEE. The CDR3 spans 17 residues. V lost 0 bases and J lost 8; bases outside the gene matches: 10. This CDR3 reads CASSVDAASGGAGTQYF. CDR3 coding DNA: TGTGCCAGCAGCGTAGATGCGGCTAGCGGGGGGGCGGGTACGCAGTATTTT.

This clonotype was seen only a few times. The gene calls are TRBV2 and TRBJ2-2; possibly TRBD1 for D (5 bases). V was pared by 7 bases and J by 6 bases, with 15 bases between. CDR1 SNHLY and CDR2 FYNNEI come from the germline V gene. This CDR3 is built from 14 residues. The CDR3 DNA reads as TGTGCCAGCAAGGGGCTGGGTATCGCCGGGGAGCTGTTTTTT. It yields the protein CASKGLGIAGELFF.

There are a few counts of this clonotype. The genes are TRBV18 and TRBJ1-1; 7 bases fit TRBD1. After removal of 6 bases from V and 2 bases from J, the junction contained 6 bases not matched to a gene. The CDR3 extends over 14 amino acids. The V gene's germline CDR1 is KGHSH and CDR2 LQKENI. The CDR3 DNA follows: TGTGCCAGCTCGAGGGACAGATACAACACTGAAGCTTTCTTT. Translating it yields CASSRDRYNTEAFF. The full variable domain, with the rest looked up from reference TRBV18 and TRBJ1-1, is NAGVMQNPRHLVRRRGQEARLRCSPMKGHSHVYWYRQLPEEGLKFMVYLQKENIIDESGMPKERFSAEFPKEGPSILRIQQVVRGDSAAYFCASSRDRYNTEAFFGQGTRLTVV.

This clonotype was counted a few times. The gene calls are TRBV7-8 and TRBJ2-3; 11 bases map to TRBD2. The CDR3 is made up of 19 amino acids. V shed 5 bases and J 2 bases; nucleotides not matched to a gene: 15. The germline gives CDR1 SGHVS, CDR2 FQNEAQ. CDR3 region: CASSHSSGLAGGDTDTQYF. The CDR3 DNA is TGTGCCAGCAGCCACTCCTCAGGGTTAGCGGGGGGGGACACAGATACGCAGTATTTT.

The chain has TRBV5-6 and TRBJ1-5; TRBD1 is a possible D gene (5 bases). CDR3 length: 15 residues. V lost 7 bases to trimming and J lost 1 base, with 15 bases between them. Looked up from germline, CDR1 is SGHDT and CDR2 is YYEEEE. The chain's CDR3 is CASRRQGASNQPQHF. The CDR3 nucleotides read TGTGCCAGCCGCCGACAAGGGGCCAGCAATCAGCCCCAGCATTTT.

The chain combines TRBV5-1 with TRBJ2-1; TRBD1 matches 10 bases. J lost 9 bases, V lost 7 bases, and 13 bases had no gene match. This CDR3 spans 15 amino acids. The V gene's germline CDR1 is SGHRS and CDR2 YFSETQ. CDR3 sequence reads: CASCPGTGAPGEQFF. The CDR3, as DNA: TGCGCCAGCTGCCCCGGGACAGGGGCCCCCGGTGAGCAGTTCTTC.

The chain couples TRBV6-1 to TRBJ1-2; 10 bases agree with TRBD1. Germline CDR1 MNHNS, CDR2 SASEGT. There are 14 residues in the CDR3. With 4 bases clipped from V and 9 bases from J, the junction kept 8 bases outside the gene matches. CDR3 amino acids: CASSAGTGAQSYTF. The DNA for the CDR3 is TGTGCCAGCAGTGCAGGGACAGGGGCTCAGAGCTACACCTTC.

CDR3 protein: CASSPRLRSSTDTQYF. In nucleotides, the CDR3 is TGCGCCAGCAGCCCTCGCTTGCGGTCTAGCACAGATACGCAGTATTTT. V usage is TRBV4-3 and J usage is TRBJ2-3; D gene unclear. In germline, CDR1 is LGHNA, CDR2 YSLEER. This CDR3 is built from 16 residues. V dropped 4 bases and J dropped 0 bases, with 14 bases sitting between them.

This clonotype was observed a handful of times. The chain employs TRBV18 and TRBJ1-5, with TRBD1 identical over 8 bases. With V trimmed by 2 bases and J by 2 bases, 8 bases remained unmatched. The germline CDR1 and CDR2 sequences are KGHSH and LQKENI. The CDR3 runs to 17 residues. As DNA, the CDR3 is TGTGCCAGCTCACCATCCAGAGGACAGGGTGGCAATCAGCCCCAGCATTTT. It specifies CASSPSRGQGGNQPQHF.